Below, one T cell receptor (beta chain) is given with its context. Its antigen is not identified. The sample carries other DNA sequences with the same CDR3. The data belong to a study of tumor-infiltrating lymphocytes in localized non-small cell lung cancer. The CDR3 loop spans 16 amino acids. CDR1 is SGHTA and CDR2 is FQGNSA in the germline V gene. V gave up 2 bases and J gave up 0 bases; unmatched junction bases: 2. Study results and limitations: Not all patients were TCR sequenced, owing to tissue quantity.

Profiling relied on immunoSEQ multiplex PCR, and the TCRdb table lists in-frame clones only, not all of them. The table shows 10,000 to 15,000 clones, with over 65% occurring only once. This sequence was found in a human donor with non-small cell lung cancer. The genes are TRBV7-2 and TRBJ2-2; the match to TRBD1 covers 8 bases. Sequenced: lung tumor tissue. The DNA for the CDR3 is TGTGCCAGCAGCTTAAGACAGGGGACGAACACCGGGGAGCTGTTTTTT. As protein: CASSLRQGTNTGELFF. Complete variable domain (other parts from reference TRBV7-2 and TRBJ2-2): GAGVSQSPSNKVTEKGKDVELRCDPISGHTALYWYRQSLGQGLEFLIYFQGNSAPDKSGLPSDRFSAERTGGSVSTLTIQRTQQEDSAVYLCASSLRQGTNTGELFFGEGSRLTVL.